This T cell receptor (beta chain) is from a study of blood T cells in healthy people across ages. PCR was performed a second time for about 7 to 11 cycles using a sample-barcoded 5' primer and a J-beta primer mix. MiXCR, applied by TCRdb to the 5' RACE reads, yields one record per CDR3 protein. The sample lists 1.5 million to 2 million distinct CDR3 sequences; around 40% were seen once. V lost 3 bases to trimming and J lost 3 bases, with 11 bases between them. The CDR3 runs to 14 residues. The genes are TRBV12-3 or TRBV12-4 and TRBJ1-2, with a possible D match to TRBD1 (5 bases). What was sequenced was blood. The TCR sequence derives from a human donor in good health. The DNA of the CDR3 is TGTGCCAGCAGTTTCGGGGGTACTGACTATGGCTACACCTTC. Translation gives CASSFGGTDYGYTF.